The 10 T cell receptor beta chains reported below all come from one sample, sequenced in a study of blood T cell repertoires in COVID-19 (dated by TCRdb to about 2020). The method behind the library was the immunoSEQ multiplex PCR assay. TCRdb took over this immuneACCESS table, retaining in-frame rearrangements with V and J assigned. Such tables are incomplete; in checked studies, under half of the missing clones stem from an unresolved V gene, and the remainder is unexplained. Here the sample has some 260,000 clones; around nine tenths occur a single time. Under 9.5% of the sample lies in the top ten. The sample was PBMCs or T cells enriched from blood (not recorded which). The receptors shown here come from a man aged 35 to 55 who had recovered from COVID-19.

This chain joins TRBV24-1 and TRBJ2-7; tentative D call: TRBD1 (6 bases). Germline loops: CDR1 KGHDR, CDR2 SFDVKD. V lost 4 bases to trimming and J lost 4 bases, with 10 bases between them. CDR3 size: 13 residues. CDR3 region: CATSDRTDYEQYF. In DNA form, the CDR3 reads TGTGCCACCAGTGACCGGACAGATTACGAGCAGTACTTC.

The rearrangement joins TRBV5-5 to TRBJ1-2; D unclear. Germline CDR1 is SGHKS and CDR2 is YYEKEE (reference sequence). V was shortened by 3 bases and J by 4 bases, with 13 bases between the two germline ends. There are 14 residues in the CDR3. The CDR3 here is CASSSPTQSYGYTF. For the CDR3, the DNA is TGTGCCAGCAGCTCCCCGACACAGAGCTATGGCTACACCTTC.

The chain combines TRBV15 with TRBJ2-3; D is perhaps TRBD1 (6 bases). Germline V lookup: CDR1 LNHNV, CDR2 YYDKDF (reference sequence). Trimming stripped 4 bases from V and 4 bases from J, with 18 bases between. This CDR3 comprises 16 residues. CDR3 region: CATSTPTGGNPDTQYF. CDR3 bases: TGTGCCACCAGCACCCCGACAGGTGGAAATCCAGATACGCAGTATTTT.

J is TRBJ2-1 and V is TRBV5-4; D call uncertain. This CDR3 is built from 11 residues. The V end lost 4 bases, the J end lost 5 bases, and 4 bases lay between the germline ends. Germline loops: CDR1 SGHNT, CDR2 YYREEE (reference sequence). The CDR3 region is CASSRDNEQFF. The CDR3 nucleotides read TGTGCCAGCAGCCGGGACAATGAGCAGTTCTTC.

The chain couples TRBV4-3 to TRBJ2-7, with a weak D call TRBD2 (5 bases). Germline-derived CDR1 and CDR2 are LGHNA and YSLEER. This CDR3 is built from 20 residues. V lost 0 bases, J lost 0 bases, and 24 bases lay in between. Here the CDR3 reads CASSQEETDRSGVGSYEQYF. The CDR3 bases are TGCGCCAGCAGCCAAGAAGAAACCGACCGCAGCGGAGTGGGCTCCTACGAGCAGTACTTC.

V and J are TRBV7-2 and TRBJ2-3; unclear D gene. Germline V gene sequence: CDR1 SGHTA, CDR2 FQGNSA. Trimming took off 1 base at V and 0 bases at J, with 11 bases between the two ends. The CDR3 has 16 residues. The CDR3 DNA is TGTGCCAGCAGCTTAGAACTAAACCCTAGCACAGATACGCAGTATTTT. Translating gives CASSLELNPSTDTQYF. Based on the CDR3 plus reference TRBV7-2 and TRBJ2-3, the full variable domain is GAGVSQSPSNKVTEKGKDVELRCDPISGHTALYWYRQSLGQGLEFLIYFQGNSAPDKSGLPSDRFSAERTGGSVSTLTIQRTQQEDSAVYLCASSLELNPSTDTQYFGPGTRLTVL.

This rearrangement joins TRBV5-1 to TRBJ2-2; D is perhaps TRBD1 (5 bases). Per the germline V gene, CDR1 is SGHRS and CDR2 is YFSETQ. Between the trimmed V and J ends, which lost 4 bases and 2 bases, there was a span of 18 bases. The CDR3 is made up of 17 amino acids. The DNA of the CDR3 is TGCGCCAGCAGCCGGACACCGAACCAGATCAACACCGGGGAGCTGTTTTTT. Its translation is CASSRTPNQINTGELFF.

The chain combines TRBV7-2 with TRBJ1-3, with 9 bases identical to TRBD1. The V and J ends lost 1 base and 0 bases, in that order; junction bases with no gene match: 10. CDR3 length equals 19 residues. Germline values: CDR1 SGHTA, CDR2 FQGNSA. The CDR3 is CASSLEPQGARISGNTIYF. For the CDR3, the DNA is TGTGCCAGCAGCTTAGAGCCACAGGGGGCGCGAATCTCTGGAAACACCATATATTTT.

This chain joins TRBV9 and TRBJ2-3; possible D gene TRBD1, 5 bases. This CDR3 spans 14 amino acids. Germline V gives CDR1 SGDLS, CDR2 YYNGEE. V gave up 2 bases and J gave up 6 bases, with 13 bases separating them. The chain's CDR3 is CASSVGAGQDTQYF. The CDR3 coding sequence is TGTGCCAGCAGCGTTGGGGCTGGGCAGGATACGCAGTATTTT.

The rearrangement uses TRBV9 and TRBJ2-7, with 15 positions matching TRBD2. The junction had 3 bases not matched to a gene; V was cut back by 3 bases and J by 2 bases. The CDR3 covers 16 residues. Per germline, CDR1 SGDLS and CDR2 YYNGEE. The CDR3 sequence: CASSEGLAGGPYEQYF. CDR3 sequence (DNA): TGTGCCAGCAGCGAGGGACTAGCGGGAGGCCCCTACGAGCAGTACTTC. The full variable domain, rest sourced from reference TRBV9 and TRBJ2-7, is DSGVTQTPKHLITATGQRVTLRCSPRSGDLSVYWYQQSLDQGLQFLIQYYNGEERAKGNILERFSAQQFPDLHSELNLSSLELGDSALYFCASSEGLAGGPYEQYFGPGTRLTVT.